Below are 7 T cell receptor beta chains sequenced from a single sample in a study of patients with pleural tuberculosis. TCRdb re-called the reads through MiXCR, storing one row per CDR3 protein. The data contain 29,000 or so distinct CDR3 sequences, about 20% of them singletons. Sequencing used peripheral blood. The source is a human donor with pleural tuberculosis.

This clonotype has a count of ten or more. This chain links TRBV11-1 with TRBJ2-1; TRBD1 agrees at 9 bases. This CDR3 has 12 amino acids. Germline V gene lookup returns CDR1 SGHAT and CDR2 FQDESV (reference sequence). V dropped 8 bases and J dropped 9; count of bases not matched to a gene: 5. The CDR3 DNA sequence: TGTGCCAGCGGGGACAGGGCTGGTGAGCAGTTCTTC. It specifies CASGDRAGEQFF.

This clonotype came up many times. The CDR3 DNA is TGTGCCAGCAGCCAAGCTGGCGGGGACGGCGAGCAGTACTTC. Amino acid sequence: CASSQAGGDGEQYF. This rearrangement joins TRBV3-1 to TRBJ2-7, with D possibly TRBD2 on 6 matching bases. V lost 1 base, J lost 6 bases, and 13 bases lay in between. The germline CDR1 and CDR2 sequences are LGHDT and YNNKEL (reference sequence). The CDR3 consists of 14 residues.

V is TRBV27 and J is TRBJ1-1, with D unclear. CDR3 length: 13 residues. Germline CDR1 MNHEY, CDR2 SMNVEV (reference sequence). Trimming left V 5 bases short and J 0 bases short, with 7 bases between. The CDR3: CASSVAMNTEAFF. The CDR3 nucleotides are TGTGCCAGCAGTGTGGCAATGAACACTGAAGCTTTCTTT.

This clonotype is deemed medium-sized. The V and J genes are TRBV6-2 or TRBV6-3 and TRBJ2-3; a possible D gene is TRBD2 (5 bases). Per germline, CDR1 MNHEY and CDR2 SVGEGT. The length of the CDR3 is 13 residues. V was pared by 5 bases and J by 11 bases, with 17 bases between. The CDR3 DNA sequence: TGTGCCAGCAGTCCGCCGAGCGGCGTGGAGCAGTATTTT. Translating gives CASSPPSGVEQYF.

This clonotype showed up many times. This sequence joins TRBV7-2 and TRBJ1-3; no firm D call. V dropped 1 base and J dropped 0 bases, with 7 bases sitting between them. The V gene's germline CDR1 is SGHTA and CDR2 FQGNSA. This CDR3 contains 15 residues. In DNA form, the CDR3 reads TGTGCCAGCAGCTTAGGACTAATCTCTGGAAACACCATATATTTT. Amino acid sequence: CASSLGLISGNTIYF.

For this clonotype: The germline gene is not matched at one end of the junction; a read error may be the cause. In DNA, the CDR3 is TGTGCTAGCAGTCCCCGGGCAGGGGGGAACAATGAGCGGTTCTTC. Translated, it gives CASSPRAGGNNERFF. This sequence joins TRBV6-9 and TRBJ2-1, with D perhaps TRBD1 (7 bases). The CDR3 covers 15 residues. CDR1 is MNHGY, CDR2 SVAAGI, per germline.

The chain links TRBV25-1 to TRBJ1-1; 7 bases align to TRBD1. CDR1 and CDR2 (germline): MGHDK, SYGVNS. This CDR3 region has 18 residues. The junction had 18 bases not matched to a gene; V was cut back by 4 bases and J by 4 bases. DNA of the CDR3: TGTGCCAGCAGTGCTAGATCCGGGGCGACAGGGTTGAGCACTGAAGCTTTCTTT. Protein: CASSARSGATGLSTEAFF.